The entry below gives a single TCR beta chain sequence along with its context. Antigen: not known. Profiling relied on immunoSEQ multiplex PCR, and the TCRdb table lists in-frame clones only, not all of them. The sample contains roughly 70,000 clones, 83% of which appear only once. The data were obtained in a study of T cell responses to AZD1222 COVID-19 vaccine. With 5 bases clipped from V and 3 bases from J, the junction kept 7 bases outside the gene matches. This CDR3 has 16 residues. Germline V gene data show CDR1 as LGHDT and CDR2 as YNNKEL (reference sequence). The study's findings and limits: Every sample of the repertoires postdated the peak T cell response. The sample set comprised mostly white British donors with more females, and clonal diversity was possibly underestimated. Among those given AZD1222, only five to seven were seropositive at baseline.

The sequence came from an adult who received the AZD1222 COVID-19 vaccine. Sequences were derived from peripheral blood, sampled 28 days after the second AZD1222 dose. The J gene is TRBJ2-2, the V gene TRBV3-1 (or the pseudogene TRBV3-2); TRBD2 matches 9 bases. The CDR3: CASSKPSGVDTGELFF. Here the CDR3 DNA reads TGTGCCAGCAGCAAACCTAGCGGGGTGGACACCGGGGAGCTGTTTTTT.